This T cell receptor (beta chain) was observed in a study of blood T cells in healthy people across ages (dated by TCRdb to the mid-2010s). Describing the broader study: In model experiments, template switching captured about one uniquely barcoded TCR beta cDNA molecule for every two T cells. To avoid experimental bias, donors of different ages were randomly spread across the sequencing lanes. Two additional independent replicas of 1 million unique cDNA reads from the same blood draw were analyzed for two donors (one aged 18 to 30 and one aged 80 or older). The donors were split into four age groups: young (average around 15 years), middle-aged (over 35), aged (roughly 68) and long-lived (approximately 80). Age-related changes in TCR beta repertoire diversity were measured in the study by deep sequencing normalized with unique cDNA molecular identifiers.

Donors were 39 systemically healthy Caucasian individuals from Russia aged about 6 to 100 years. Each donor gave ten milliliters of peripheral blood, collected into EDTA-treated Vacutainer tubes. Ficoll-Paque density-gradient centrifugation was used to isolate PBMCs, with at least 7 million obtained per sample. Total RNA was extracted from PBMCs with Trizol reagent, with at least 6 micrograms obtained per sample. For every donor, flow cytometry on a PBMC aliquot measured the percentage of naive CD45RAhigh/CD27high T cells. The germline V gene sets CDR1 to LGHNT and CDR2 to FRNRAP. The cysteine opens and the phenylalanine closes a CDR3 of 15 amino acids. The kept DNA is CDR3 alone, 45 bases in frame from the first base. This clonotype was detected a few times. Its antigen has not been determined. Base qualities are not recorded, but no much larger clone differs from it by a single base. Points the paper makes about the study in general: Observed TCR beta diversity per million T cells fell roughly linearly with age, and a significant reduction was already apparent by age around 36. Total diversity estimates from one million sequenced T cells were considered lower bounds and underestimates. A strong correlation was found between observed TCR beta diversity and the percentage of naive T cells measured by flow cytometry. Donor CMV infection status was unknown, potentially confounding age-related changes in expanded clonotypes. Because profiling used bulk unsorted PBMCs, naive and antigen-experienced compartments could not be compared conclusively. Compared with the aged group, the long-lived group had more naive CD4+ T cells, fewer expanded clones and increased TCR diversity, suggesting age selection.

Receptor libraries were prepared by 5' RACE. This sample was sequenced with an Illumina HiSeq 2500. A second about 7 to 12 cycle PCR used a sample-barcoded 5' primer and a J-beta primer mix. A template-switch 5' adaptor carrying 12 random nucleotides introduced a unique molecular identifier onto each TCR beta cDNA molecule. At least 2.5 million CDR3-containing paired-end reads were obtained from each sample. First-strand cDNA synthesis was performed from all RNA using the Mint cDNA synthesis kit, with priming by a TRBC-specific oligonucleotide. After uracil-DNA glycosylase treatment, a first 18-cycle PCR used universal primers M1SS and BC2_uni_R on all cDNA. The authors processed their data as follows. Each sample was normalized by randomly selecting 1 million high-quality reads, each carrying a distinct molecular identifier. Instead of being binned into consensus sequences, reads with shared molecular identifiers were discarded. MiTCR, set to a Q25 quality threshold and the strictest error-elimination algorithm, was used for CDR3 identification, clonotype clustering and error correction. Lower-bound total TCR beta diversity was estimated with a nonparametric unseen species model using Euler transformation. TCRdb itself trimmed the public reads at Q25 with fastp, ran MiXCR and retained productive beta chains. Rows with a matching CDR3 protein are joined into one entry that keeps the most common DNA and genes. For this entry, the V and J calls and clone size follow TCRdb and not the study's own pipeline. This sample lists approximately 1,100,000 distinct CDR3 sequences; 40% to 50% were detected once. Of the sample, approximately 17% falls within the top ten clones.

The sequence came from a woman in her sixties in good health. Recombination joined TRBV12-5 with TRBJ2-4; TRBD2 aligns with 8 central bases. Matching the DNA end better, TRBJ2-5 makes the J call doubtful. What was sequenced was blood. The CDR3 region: CASGPRLAPEETQYF. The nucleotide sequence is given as TGTGCTAGTGGCCCAAGACTAGCGCCCGAAGAGACCCAGTACTTC.